The 10 T cell receptor beta chains reported below all come from one sample, sequenced in a study of blood T cell repertoires in COVID-19. Sequenced by immunoSEQ multiplex PCR; TCRdb stores in-frame clones only, minus some. This table holds some 120,000 clones, around nine tenths found once. Sequenced material: peripheral blood. The origin of the receptors is a woman aged 45-65 years with acute or convalescent COVID-19.

The V gene is TRBV5-1, the J gene TRBJ2-1; 11 bases align to TRBD2. In germline, CDR1 is SGHRS, CDR2 YFSETQ. The CDR3 sequence is 15 residues long. With 4 bases clipped from V and 7 bases from J, the junction kept 7 bases outside the gene matches. The CDR3: CASSVTSGSGNEQFF. As DNA, the CDR3 is TGCGCCAGCAGCGTAACTAGCGGGAGTGGGAATGAGCAGTTCTTC.

V and J are TRBV4-1 and TRBJ1-4; 10 nucleotides match TRBD1. V was pared by 4 bases and J by 2 bases, with 4 bases of the junction left unmatched. Germline loops: CDR1 MGHRA, CDR2 YSYEKL. This CDR3 has 16 amino acids. The CDR3 DNA reads as TGCGCCAGCAGCCGCGACAGGGGGCGGACTAATGAAAAACTGTTTTTT. This gives the protein CASSRDRGRTNEKLFF.

This clone was observed a handful of times. The sample holds other DNA sequences that translate to the same CDR3. The chain carries TRBV18 and TRBJ2-5; the match to TRBD1 covers 7 bases. J was trimmed by 0 bases and V by 3 bases; bases with no gene match: 1. The germline CDR1 and CDR2 sequences are KGHSH and LQKENI. The CDR3 length is 14 residues. In DNA, the CDR3 is TGTGCCAGCTCACCCGGGACAGACCAAGAGACCCAGTACTTC. Protein: CASSPGTDQETQYF. Full variable domain (rest looked up from reference TRBV18 and TRBJ2-5): NAGVMQNPRHLVRRRGQEARLRCSPMKGHSHVYWYRQLPEEGLKFMVYLQKENIIDESGMPKERFSAEFPKEGPSILRIQQVVRGDSAAYFCASSPGTDQETQYFGPGTRLLVL.

This chain joins TRBV11-2 and TRBJ1-2, with TRBD1 matching over 9 bases. V dropped 4 bases and J dropped 5; count of bases not matched to a gene: 8. The length of the CDR3 is 15 residues. The germline V gene has CDR1 SGHAT and CDR2 FQNNGV. CDR3 loop: CASSSQAGTGYGYTF. CDR3 coding DNA: TGTGCCAGCAGCTCCCAGGCCGGGACAGGGTATGGCTACACCTTC.

The chain carries TRBV4-1 and TRBJ2-5; 7 bases align to TRBD1. CDR3 length equals 15 residues. CDR1 is MGHRA, CDR2 YSYEKL, per germline. Germline trimming cut 4 bases from V and 1 base from J; bases unmatched to any gene: 6. The CDR3 here is CASSRPGTAQETQYF. The CDR3 coding sequence is TGCGCCAGCAGCCGACCAGGGACAGCCCAAGAGACCCAGTACTTC.

Comments on this clone: The identical CDR3 is also encoded by other nucleotide sequences in the sample. The V call is TRBV19, the J call TRBJ2-7; TRBD1 matches 10 bases. From germline, CDR1 is LNHDA and CDR2 SQIVND (reference sequence). V lost 3 bases to trimming and J lost 4 bases; unmatched junction nucleotides: 3. The CDR3 spans 14 residues. The CDR3 DNA follows: TGTGCCAGTAGTATTGGGACAGGGGATTACGAGCAGTACTTC. Amino acids: CASSIGTGDYEQYF.

This clone was picked up a small number of times. This chain uses TRBV27 with TRBJ2-1; TRBD1 aligns across 7 bases. There are 15 residues in the CDR3. CDR1 MNHEY and CDR2 SMNVEV come from the germline V gene (reference sequence). V trimming: 2 bases; J trimming: 7 bases; junction bases outside the gene matches: 8. The CDR3 here is CASSLRTGDRNEQFF. CDR3 nucleotide sequence: TGTGCCAGCAGTTTAAGGACAGGAGATAGGAATGAGCAGTTCTTC.

The rearrangement joins TRBV6-5 to TRBJ1-1, with 8 bases matching TRBD1. Per the germline V gene, CDR1 is MNHEY and CDR2 is SVGAGI. This CDR3 region has 14 residues. Trimming at V came to 4 bases and at J to 5 bases, leaving 6 bases not matched to a gene. CDR3 nucleotide sequence: TGTGCCAGCAGTTCGCAGGGGGCGGATACTGAAGCTTTCTTT. As protein: CASSSQGADTEAFF.

The chain has TRBV6-1 and TRBJ2-3; 10 positions agree with TRBD1. Germline trimming cut 2 bases from V and 2 bases from J; bases unmatched to any gene: 13. Germline lookup yields CDR1 MNHNS and CDR2 SASEGT. This CDR3 contains 19 residues. CDR3: CASSEHGGTGAPFTDTQYF. Here the CDR3 DNA reads TGTGCCAGCAGTGAACATGGGGGGACAGGGGCCCCCTTCACAGATACGCAGTATTTT.

The V call is TRBV11-3, the J call TRBJ2-3; 11 bases agree with TRBD2. The CDR3 has 14 amino acids. From germline, CDR1 is SGHNT and CDR2 YENEEA. Losses at the gene ends were 6 bases for V and 9 bases for J; bases not matched to a gene: 8. CDR3 DNA: TGTGCCAGCAGTTATAGCGGGGGGGTCTCGACGCAGTATTTT. This gives the protein CASSYSGGVSTQYF.